Listed below are T cell receptor beta chains from one sample, sequenced in a study of cytomegalovirus exposure and HLA in healthy donors. Assay: immunoSEQ multiplex PCR; the TCRdb copy retains only in-frame clones and omits some. The table shows around 190,000 clones, with 70% to 80% occurring only once. Material for sequencing was PBMCs. The receptors here all came from a man aged 55 to 70 in good health and CMV-seronegative. Each CDR3 is given with its conserved first and last residue. Each record gives: V gene, clone size, J gene, D gene, CDR3 DNA, CDR3 protein. The D gene is left open where the match is weak. Expanded clones get a size class; other rows say once, few or many, or leave the size out.

>TRBV7-9|NA|TRBJ2-3|NA
TGTGCCAGCAGCTTAGTTCTGGCAGGTAGCACAGATACGCAGTATTTT
CASSLVLAGSTDTQYF
>TRBV6-5|NA|TRBJ2-7|NA
TGTGCCAGCAGTTACGCCCTCGGGTCCTACGAGCAGTACTTC
CASSYALGSYEQYF
>TRBV30|NA|TRBJ1-5|TRBD1
TGTGCCTGGAGGACAGGGTTGGGTCAGCCCCAGCATTTT
CAWRTGLGQPQHF
>TRBV6-5|few|TRBJ2-7|NA
TGTGCCAGCAGTCCCAACAGGGTGTCAGGCTACGAGCAGTACTTC
CASSPNRVSGYEQYF
>TRBV11-3|NA|TRBJ2-7|TRBD2
TGTGCCAGCAGCCGTGGGGGGGTATCGGACGAGCAGTACTTC
CASSRGGVSDEQYF
>TRBV4-2|NA|TRBJ2-3|NA
TGTGCCAGCAGCCAAGATCTTCTAATTTCCTCTAGCACAGATACGCAGTATTTT
CASSQDLLISSSTDTQYF
>TRBV19|NA|TRBJ1-2|TRBD1
TGTGCCAGTATAGATCAGACCGGGACAGGGGGCTGGGGCTACACCTTC
CASIDQTGTGGWGYTF
>TRBV21-1|NA|TRBJ2-5|NA
TGTGCCAGCAGCAAAGAAAACGGGCAGGGGATTGAGACCCAGTACTTC
CASSKENGQGIETQYF
>TRBV7-9|NA|TRBJ2-5|TRBD2
TGTGCCAGCAGCTCCGGGTCAGCGGGGGGTTTAGAGACCCAGTACTTC
CASSSGSAGGLETQYF
>TRBV11-3|NA|TRBJ2-1|NA
TGTGCCAGCAGCTTAAATGTCGTCAATGAGCAGTTCTTC
CASSLNVVNEQFF
>TRBV27|NA|TRBJ1-5|NA
TGTGCCAGCAGTCACAGAGATAGCAATCAGCCCCAGCATTTT
CASSHRDSNQPQHF